A single TCR beta chain is shown here with its context. The antigen remains undetermined. These data are taken from a study of beta chain features in type 1 diabetes. The wider study: Cell yields, gender and age were comparable in patients and healthy donors. Findings and limits, study-wide: Type 1 diabetes patients showed a moderate but significant shortening of TCRB CDR3s in all four CD4+ subsets.

The whole isolated RNA underwent reverse transcription, so sequencing captured expressed TCRB transcripts. Libraries were prepared by immunoSEQ multiplex PCR; TCRdb keeps only in-frame clonotypes and omits some of them. Of about 150,000 clones listed, 10% were seen once; the top ten hold 0.4% to 0.55%. The germline gives CDR1 SNHLY, CDR2 FYNNEI. Trimming removed 6 bases from V and 2 bases from J; junction bases left unmatched: 1. The CDR3 length is 14 residues. Sequenced: central memory CD4+ T cells from blood. V is TRBV2 and J is TRBJ2-6, with 7 bases that match TRBD1. This receptor was identified in a man between 25 and 39 years old with type 1 diabetes. The CDR3 sequence: CASSGTAGANVLTF. CDR3 bases: TGTGCCAGCAGCGGGACAGCTGGGGCCAACGTCCTGACTTTC.